This T cell receptor beta chain appears in the sequencing data of a study of CD8+ T cells in alopecia areata. General observations from the study: Persistence during tofacitinib was seen for many expanded lesional clones in scalp and blood. Treatment with tofacitinib significantly lowered scalp clonality and reduced expanded CD8+ clones among the top 100.

As for treatment: oral pan-JAK inhibitor, 5-10 mg twice daily. As to this clone: Its target is not known.

The CDR3 runs to 12 residues. Trimming stripped 3 bases from V and 7 bases from J, with 10 bases between. The germline V gene encodes CDR1 SGDLS and CDR2 YYNGEE. The sequencing template was cDNA reverse transcribed from extracted RNA. Sequencing used immunoSEQ multiplex PCR; TCRdb keeps in-frame clones, though not all of them. This repertoire shows around 200,000 clones, about 55% found once; its top ten account for 10% to 13%. Sequencing used CD8+ T cells sorted from blood, obtained at week 24, from a patient treated with tofacitinib. The chain joins TRBV9 to TRBJ2-5; no firm D call. This TCR was recovered from a human donor with alopecia areata. The CDR3 DNA sequence: TGTGCCAGCAGCGGCGGCGAGGTGACCCAGTACTTC. Residues: CASSGGEVTQYF.